The 16 T cell receptor beta chains reported below all come from one sample, sequenced in a study of T-cell memory formation after mild COVID-19. From the 5' RACE reads, TCRdb called clonotypes with MiXCR, one entry per CDR3 protein. This table holds roughly 260,000 distinct CDR3 sequences, about a sixth found once. Material: PBMCs or a T cell subset sorted from them (not recorded which). The receptors stem from a man aged 18 to 30 who had mild COVID-19 (a few samples of this study predate the infection). Cell type and time point are not known.

This clonotype was counted between two and nine times. This chain connects TRBV6-2 or TRBV6-3 to TRBJ2-5; D is ambiguous. The germline gives CDR1 MNHEY, CDR2 SVGEGT. The CDR3 contains 9 residues. V was trimmed by 7 bases and J by 5 bases, leaving 2 bases between them. This CDR3 reads CASMETQYF. The CDR3 bases are TGTGCCAGCATGGAGACCCAGTACTTC.

The chain recombines TRBV6-2 or TRBV6-3 with TRBJ2-7; D is ambiguous. From germline, CDR1 is MNHEY and CDR2 SVGEGT. This CDR3 has 13 residues. V dropped 0 bases and J dropped 2 bases, with 5 bases sitting between them. CDR3 amino acids: CASSYSMPYEQYF. The CDR3 region has the DNA TGTGCCAGCAGTTACTCGATGCCCTACGAGCAGTACTTC.

The sample holds a few counts of this clonotype. This chain connects TRBV9 to TRBJ1-6; D remains ambiguous. The CDR3 is 13 amino acids. V gave up 4 bases and J gave up 8 bases, with 10 bases separating them. Germline loops: CDR1 SGDLS, CDR2 YYNGEE. The CDR3 region is CASSLSEDSPLHF. The CDR3 DNA reads TGTGCCAGCAGCTTGTCAGAGGATTCACCCCTCCACTTT.

V usage is TRBV12-3 or TRBV12-4 and J usage is TRBJ2-3; 8 bases agree with TRBD2. The CDR3 loop spans 15 amino acids. V lost 7 bases, J lost 8 bases, and 14 bases stayed unmatched. CDR3 nucleotide sequence: TGTGCCAGCAACCTATCCGGGACTAGGGGAAGTACGCAGTATTTT. It specifies CASNLSGTRGSTQYF.

This chain connects TRBV7-2 to TRBJ2-3; no definite D call. Trimming removed 4 bases from V and 1 base from J, with 6 bases in between. This CDR3 contains 13 residues. CDR1 and CDR2 from the germline V gene are SGHTA and FQGNSA. As DNA, the CDR3 is TGTGCCAGCAGCTCGGTCGGCACAGATACGCAGTATTTT. Its protein is CASSSVGTDTQYF.

This clonotype has a count of ten or more. The V and J genes are TRBV12-3 or TRBV12-4 and TRBJ2-7, with no clear D. The CDR3 totals 12 residues. V was shortened by 6 bases and J by 2 bases, with 8 bases between the two germline ends. CDR3 sequence: CASSLSPYEQYV. The CDR3, as DNA: TGTGCCAGCAGCCTCAGTCCCTACGAGCAGTACGTC.

The CDR3 nucleotides are TGTGCCAGCAGCCGGTCCCGGGACAGGGGGGGTCAGCCCCAGCATTTT. Translated: CASSRSRDRGGQPQHF. The chain combines TRBV28 with TRBJ1-5, with 11 bases identical to TRBD1. This CDR3 is built from 16 residues. CDR1 is MDHEN, CDR2 SYDVKM, per germline. The V gene end was trimmed by 6 bases and the J gene end by 6 bases; junction bases not matched to a gene: 10. Using reference TRBV28 and TRBJ1-5 for the parts outside the CDR3, the full variable domain is DVKVTQSSRYLVKRTGEKVFLECVQDMDHENMFWYRQDPGLGLRLIYFSYDVKMKEKGDIPEGYSVSREKKERFSLILESASTNQTSMYLCASSRSRDRGGQPQHFGDGTRLSIL.

This clonotype was recorded at least ten times. The V call is TRBV7-2, the J call TRBJ1-2; 8 bases map to TRBD1. The CDR3 consists of 16 residues. Per the germline V gene, CDR1 is SGHTA and CDR2 is FQGNSA. V was clipped by 8 bases and J by 0 bases; unmatched bases: 11. As DNA, the CDR3 is TGTGCCAGCCATGCCCCCGGGACAGGAGCTAACTATGGCTACACCTTC. Its protein is CASHAPGTGANYGYTF.

The rearrangement joins TRBV7-8 to TRBJ1-2, with 9 bases fitting TRBD1. Trimming at V came to 3 bases and at J to 7 bases, leaving 6 bases not matched to a gene. Per germline, CDR1 SGHVS and CDR2 FQNEAQ. The CDR3 is 14 amino acids. CDR3 loop: CASSFWDRERGYTF. The CDR3 nucleotides are TGTGCCAGCAGCTTTTGGGACAGGGAACGTGGCTACACCTTC. The full variable domain, its missing parts supplied by reference TRBV7-8 and TRBJ1-2, is GAGVSQSPRYKVAKRGQDVALRCDPISGHVSLFWYQQALGQGPEFLTYFQNEAQLDKSGLPSDRFFAERPEGSVSTLKIQRTQQEDSAVYLCASSFWDRERGYTFGSGTRLTVV.

There are a few counts of this clonotype. The CDR3 DNA reads as TGTGCCAGCAAGAGCCGGGGGGGTATGGAGACCCAGTACTTC. Its protein is CASKSRGGMETQYF. The chain employs TRBV28 and TRBJ2-5, with 8 nucleotides matching TRBD2. The CDR3 consists of 14 residues. The junction had 9 bases not matched to a gene; V was cut back by 7 bases and J by 5 bases. Germline V lookup: CDR1 MDHEN, CDR2 SYDVKM.

J is TRBJ2-5 and V is TRBV20-1, with D unresolved. CDR3 length: 13 residues. From germline, CDR1 is DFQATT and CDR2 SNEGSKA (reference sequence). V lost 4 bases, J lost 2 bases, and 11 bases lay in between. CDR3 DNA: TGCAGTGCTACCCCCTGGGGACAAGAGACCCAGTACTTC. It yields the protein CSATPWGQETQYF.

This chain uses TRBV18 with TRBJ1-4; the D is unclear. The CDR3 spans 15 residues. V was trimmed by 1 base and J by 7 bases, leaving 13 bases between them. CDR1 and CDR2 (germline): KGHSH, LQKENI. The CDR3 loop is CASSPRVSSIEKLFF. CDR3 bases: TGTGCCAGCTCACCACGGGTTTCGTCGATTGAAAAACTGTTTTTT.

This clonotype was found a few times. The gene calls are TRBV18 and TRBJ1-2; D ambiguous. Germline assignment: CDR1 KGHSH and CDR2 LQKENI. The CDR3 is 15 residues long. Trimming removed 0 bases at V and 4 bases at J, with 12 bases between. The CDR3 DNA sequence: TGTGCCAGCTCACCACCGGGTCGCACCCTCTATGGCTACACCTTC. Amino acids: CASSPPGRTLYGYTF. Looking up the rest from reference TRBV18 and TRBJ1-2 gives the full variable domain: NAGVMQNPRHLVRRRGQEARLRCSPMKGHSHVYWYRQLPEEGLKFMVYLQKENIIDESGMPKERFSAEFPKEGPSILRIQQVVRGDSAAYFCASSPPGRTLYGYTFGSGTRLTVV.

This sequence joins TRBV29-1 and TRBJ2-1, with a tentative D call TRBD1 (5 bases). The V gene lost 2 bases and the J gene lost 9 bases, with 17 bases spanning the gap. This CDR3 is 14 amino acids long. Germline CDR1 SQVTM, CDR2 ANQGSEA. CDR3 sequence (DNA): TGCAGCGTTGAACCTTTGGTGGTAGGGGCTGAGCAGTTCTTC. Amino acid sequence: CSVEPLVVGAEQFF.

The table lists this clonotype with many counts. The V call is TRBV5-6, the J call TRBJ1-1, with D tentatively TRBD1 (5 bases). This CDR3 comprises 13 residues. Germline V gene sequence: CDR1 SGHDT, CDR2 YYEEEE. V lost 7 bases and J lost 1, with 11 bases in between. DNA of the CDR3: TGTGCCAGCCCTGGGACGGGGAACACTGAAGCTTTCTTT. This gives the protein CASPGTGNTEAFF.

This chain connects TRBV28 to TRBJ1-1; D is possibly TRBD1 (5 bases). Germline CDR1 MDHEN, CDR2 SYDVKM. V was shortened by 6 bases and J by 6 bases, with 14 bases between the two germline ends. The CDR3 length is 13 residues. The CDR3: CASRYGGYAEAFF. CDR3 nucleotides: TGTGCCAGCAGGTACGGGGGATACGCTGAAGCTTTCTTT.